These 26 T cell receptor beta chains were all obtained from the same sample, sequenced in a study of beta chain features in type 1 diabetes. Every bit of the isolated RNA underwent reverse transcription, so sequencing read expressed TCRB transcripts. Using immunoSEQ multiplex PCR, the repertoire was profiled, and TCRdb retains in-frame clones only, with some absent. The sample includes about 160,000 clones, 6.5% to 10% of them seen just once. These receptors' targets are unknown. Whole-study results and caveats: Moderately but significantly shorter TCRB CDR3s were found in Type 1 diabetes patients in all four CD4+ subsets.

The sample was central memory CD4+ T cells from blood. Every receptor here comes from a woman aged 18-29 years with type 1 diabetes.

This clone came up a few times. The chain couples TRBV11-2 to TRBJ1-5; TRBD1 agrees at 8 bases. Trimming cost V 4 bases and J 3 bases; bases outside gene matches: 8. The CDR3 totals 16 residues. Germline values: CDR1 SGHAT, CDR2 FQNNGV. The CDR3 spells CASSSGTGRSNQPQHF. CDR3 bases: TGTGCCAGCAGCTCCGGGACAGGAAGATCCAATCAGCCCCAGCATTTT.

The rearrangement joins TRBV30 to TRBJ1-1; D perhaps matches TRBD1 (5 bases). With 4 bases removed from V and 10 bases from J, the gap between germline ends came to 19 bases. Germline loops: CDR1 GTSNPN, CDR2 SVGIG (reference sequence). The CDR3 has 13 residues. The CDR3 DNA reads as TGTGCCTGGATAAAGACAGCCCGGGTTCGAGCTTTCTTT. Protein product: CAWIKTARVRAFF.

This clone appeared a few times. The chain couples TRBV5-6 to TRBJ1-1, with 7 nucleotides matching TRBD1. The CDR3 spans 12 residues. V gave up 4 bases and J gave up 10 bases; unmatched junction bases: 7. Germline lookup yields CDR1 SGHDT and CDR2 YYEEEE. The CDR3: CASSRPTGRAFF. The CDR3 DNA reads TGTGCCAGCAGCCGGCCGACAGGGCGAGCTTTCTTT.

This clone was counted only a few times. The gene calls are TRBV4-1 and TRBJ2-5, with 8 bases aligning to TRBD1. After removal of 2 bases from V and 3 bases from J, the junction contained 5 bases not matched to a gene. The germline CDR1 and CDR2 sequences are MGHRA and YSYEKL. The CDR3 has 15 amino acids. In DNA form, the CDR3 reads TGCGCCAGCAGCCAACCCTGGACAGGGAAAGAGACCCAGTACTTC. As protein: CASSQPWTGKETQYF.

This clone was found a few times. The CDR3 DNA sequence: TGTGCCAGCAGTAAAGAGCGAAGGTACAATGAGCAGTTCTTC. It specifies CASSKERRYNEQFF. The gene calls are TRBV6-5 and TRBJ2-1; D is unresolved. V was pared by 5 bases and J by 4 bases, with 12 bases between. The germline V gene encodes CDR1 MNHEY and CDR2 SVGAGI. The CDR3 consists of 14 residues.

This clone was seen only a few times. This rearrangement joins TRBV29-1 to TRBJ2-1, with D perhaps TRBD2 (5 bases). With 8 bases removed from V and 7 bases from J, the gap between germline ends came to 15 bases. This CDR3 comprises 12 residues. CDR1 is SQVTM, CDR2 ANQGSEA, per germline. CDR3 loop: CSHSHGGNEQFF. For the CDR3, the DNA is TGCAGCCATTCCCATGGCGGGAATGAGCAGTTCTTC.

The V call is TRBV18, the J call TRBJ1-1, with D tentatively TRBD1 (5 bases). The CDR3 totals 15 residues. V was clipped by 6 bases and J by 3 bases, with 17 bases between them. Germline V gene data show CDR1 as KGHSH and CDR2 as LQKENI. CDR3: CASSPPRGRYTEAFF. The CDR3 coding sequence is TGTGCCAGCTCCCCCCCTCGGGGGAGGTACACTGAAGCTTTCTTT.

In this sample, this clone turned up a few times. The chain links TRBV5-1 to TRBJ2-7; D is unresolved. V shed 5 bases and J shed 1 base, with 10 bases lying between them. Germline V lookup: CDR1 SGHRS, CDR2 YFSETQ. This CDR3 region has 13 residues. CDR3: CASRPSVSYEQYF. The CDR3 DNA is TGCGCCAGCAGACCATCAGTTTCCTACGAGCAGTACTTC. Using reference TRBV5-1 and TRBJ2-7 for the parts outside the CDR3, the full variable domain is KAGVTQTPRYLIKTRGQQVTLSCSPISGHRSVSWYQQTPGQGLQFLFEYFSETQRNKGNFPGRFSGRQFSNSRSEMNVSTLELGDSALYLCASRPSVSYEQYFGPGTRLTVT.

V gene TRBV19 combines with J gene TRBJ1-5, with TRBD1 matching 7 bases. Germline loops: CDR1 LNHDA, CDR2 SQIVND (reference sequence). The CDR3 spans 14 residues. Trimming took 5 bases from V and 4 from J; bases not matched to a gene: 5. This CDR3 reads CASSLTQGNQPQHF. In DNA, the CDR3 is TGTGCCAGTAGTCTCACACAGGGGAATCAGCCCCAGCATTTT.

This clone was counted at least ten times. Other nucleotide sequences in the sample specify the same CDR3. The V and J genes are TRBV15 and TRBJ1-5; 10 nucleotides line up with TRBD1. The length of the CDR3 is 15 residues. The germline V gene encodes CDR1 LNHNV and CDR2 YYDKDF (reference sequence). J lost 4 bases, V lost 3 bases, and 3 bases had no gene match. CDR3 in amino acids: CATSSRGQGNQPQHF. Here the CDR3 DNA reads TGTGCCACCAGCAGTAGGGGACAGGGGAATCAGCCCCAGCATTTT.

CDR3 DNA: TGTGCCAGCAGTCCGCCTGGGACTTCCTCGAGGGAGCAGTACTTC. Translated, it gives CASSPPGTSSREQYF. This chain connects TRBV28 to TRBJ2-7, with D perhaps TRBD2 (6 bases). The CDR3 spans 15 residues. Germline V gene data show CDR1 as MDHEN and CDR2 as SYDVKM. The V end was cut by 5 bases, the J end by 7 bases, with 21 bases between.

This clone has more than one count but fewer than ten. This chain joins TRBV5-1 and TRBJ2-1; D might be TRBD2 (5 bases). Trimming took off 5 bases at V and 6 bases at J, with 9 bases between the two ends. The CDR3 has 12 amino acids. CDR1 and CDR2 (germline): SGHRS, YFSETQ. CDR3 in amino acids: CASRDWPNEQFF. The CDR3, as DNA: TGCGCCAGCAGGGACTGGCCCAATGAGCAGTTCTTC. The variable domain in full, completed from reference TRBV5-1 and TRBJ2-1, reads KAGVTQTPRYLIKTRGQQVTLSCSPISGHRSVSWYQQTPGQGLQFLFEYFSETQRNKGNFPGRFSGRQFSNSRSEMNVSTLELGDSALYLCASRDWPNEQFFGPGTRLTVL.

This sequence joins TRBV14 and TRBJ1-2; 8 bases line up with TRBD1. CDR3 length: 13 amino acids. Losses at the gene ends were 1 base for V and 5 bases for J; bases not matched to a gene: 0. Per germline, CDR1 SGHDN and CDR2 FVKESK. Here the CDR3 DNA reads TGTGCCAGCAGCCAAGGACAGGGGTATGGCTACACCTTC. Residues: CASSQGQGYGYTF.

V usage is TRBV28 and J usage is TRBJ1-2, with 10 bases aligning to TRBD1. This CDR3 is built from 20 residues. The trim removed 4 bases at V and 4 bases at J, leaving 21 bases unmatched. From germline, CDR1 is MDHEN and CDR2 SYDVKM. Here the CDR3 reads CASSSTQSTGGVLIVYGYTF. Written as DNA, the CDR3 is TGTGCCAGCAGTTCCACCCAATCGACAGGGGGCGTATTAATCGTCTATGGCTACACCTTC.

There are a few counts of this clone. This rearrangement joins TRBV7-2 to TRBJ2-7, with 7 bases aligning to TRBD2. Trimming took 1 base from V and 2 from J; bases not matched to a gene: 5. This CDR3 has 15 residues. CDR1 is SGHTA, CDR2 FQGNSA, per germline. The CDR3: CASSLDRGETYEQYF. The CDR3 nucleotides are TGTGCCAGCAGCTTAGATCGGGGGGAAACCTACGAGCAGTACTTC.

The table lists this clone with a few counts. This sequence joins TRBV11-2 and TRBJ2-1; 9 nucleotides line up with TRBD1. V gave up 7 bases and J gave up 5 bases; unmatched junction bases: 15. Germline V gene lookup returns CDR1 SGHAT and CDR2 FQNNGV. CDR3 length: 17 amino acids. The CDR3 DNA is TGTGCCAGCACCCCTAGGGCAACAGGGGGCAGAAACAATGAGCAGTTCTTC. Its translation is CASTPRATGGRNNEQFF.

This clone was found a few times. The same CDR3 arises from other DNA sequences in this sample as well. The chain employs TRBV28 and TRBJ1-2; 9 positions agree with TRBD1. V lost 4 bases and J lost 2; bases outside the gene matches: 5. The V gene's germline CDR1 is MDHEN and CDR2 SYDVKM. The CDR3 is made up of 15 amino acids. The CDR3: CASSYPTGGNYGYTF. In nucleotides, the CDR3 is TGTGCCAGCAGTTATCCGACAGGGGGGAACTATGGCTACACCTTC.

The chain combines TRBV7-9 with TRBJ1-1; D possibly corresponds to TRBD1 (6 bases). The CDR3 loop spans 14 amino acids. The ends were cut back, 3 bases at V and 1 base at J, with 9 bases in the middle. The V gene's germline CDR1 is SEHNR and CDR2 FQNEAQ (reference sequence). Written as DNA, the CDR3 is TGTGCCAGCAGCTTGGGCAGGGGGAACACTGAAGCTTTCTTT. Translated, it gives CASSLGRGNTEAFF.

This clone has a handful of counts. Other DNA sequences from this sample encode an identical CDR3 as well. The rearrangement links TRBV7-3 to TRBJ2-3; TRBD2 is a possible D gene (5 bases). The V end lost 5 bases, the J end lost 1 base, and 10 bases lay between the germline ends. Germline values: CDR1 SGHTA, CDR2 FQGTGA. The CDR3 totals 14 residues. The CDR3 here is CASSLGLGTDTQYF. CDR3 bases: TGTGCCAGCAGCCTTGGACTGGGCACAGATACGCAGTATTTT.

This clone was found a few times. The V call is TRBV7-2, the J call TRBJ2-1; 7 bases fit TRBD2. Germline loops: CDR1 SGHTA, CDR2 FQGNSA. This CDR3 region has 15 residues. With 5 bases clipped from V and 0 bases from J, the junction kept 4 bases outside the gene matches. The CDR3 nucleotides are TGTGCCAGCAGCGCCCGCGGGAGCTCCTACAATGAGCAGTTCTTC. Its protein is CASSARGSSYNEQFF.

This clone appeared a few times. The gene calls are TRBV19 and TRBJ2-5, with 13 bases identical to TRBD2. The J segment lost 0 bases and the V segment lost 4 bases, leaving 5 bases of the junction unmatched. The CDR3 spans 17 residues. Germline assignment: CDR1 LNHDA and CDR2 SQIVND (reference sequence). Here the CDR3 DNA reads TGTGCCAGTAGTACCCGGACTAGCGGGAGAAACCAAGAGACCCAGTACTTC. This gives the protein CASSTRTSGRNQETQYF.

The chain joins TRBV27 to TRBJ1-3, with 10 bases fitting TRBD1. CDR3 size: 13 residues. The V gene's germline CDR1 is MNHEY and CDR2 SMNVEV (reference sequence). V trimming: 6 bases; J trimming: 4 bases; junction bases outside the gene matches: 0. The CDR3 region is CASRGQGGNTIYF. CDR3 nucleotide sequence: TGTGCCAGCAGGGGACAGGGGGGAAACACCATATATTTT.

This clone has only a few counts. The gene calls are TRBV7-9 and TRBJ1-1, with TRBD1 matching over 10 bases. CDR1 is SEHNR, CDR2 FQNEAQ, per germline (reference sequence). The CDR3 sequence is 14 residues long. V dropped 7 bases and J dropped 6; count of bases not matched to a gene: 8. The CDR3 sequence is CASIWTGGSSEAFF. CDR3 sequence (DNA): TGTGCCAGCATCTGGACAGGGGGTTCTTCTGAAGCTTTCTTT.

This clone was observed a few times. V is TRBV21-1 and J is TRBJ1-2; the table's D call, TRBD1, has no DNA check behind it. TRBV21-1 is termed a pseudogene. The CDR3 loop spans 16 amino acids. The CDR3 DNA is TGTGCCAGCAGCAAAGCGCGGGCAGGGGAAGCCTATGGCTACACCTTC. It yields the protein CASSKARAGEAYGYTF.

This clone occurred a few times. CDR3 in amino acids: CASSLAWGTGGAGANVLTF. The CDR3 coding sequence is TGCGCCAGCAGCTTGGCCTGGGGGACAGGGGGCGCTGGGGCCAACGTCCTGACTTTC. V and J are TRBV5-1 and TRBJ2-6, with 12 bases matching TRBD1. Germline lookup yields CDR1 SGHRS and CDR2 YFSETQ. The CDR3 loop spans 19 amino acids. The ends lost 0 bases at V and 2 bases at J; junction bases unmatched: 6. The full variable domain, in which reference TRBV5-1 and TRBJ2-6 provide the parts outside the CDR3, is KAGVTQTPRYLIKTRGQQVTLSCSPISGHRSVSWYQQTPGQGLQFLFEYFSETQRNKGNFPGRFSGRQFSNSRSEMNVSTLELGDSALYLCASSLAWGTGGAGANVLTFGAGSRLTVL.

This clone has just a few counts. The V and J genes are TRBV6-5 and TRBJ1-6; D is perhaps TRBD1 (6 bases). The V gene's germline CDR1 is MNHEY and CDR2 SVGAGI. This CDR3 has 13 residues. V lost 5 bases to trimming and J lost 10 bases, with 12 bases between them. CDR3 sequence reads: CASSPQGRSPLHF. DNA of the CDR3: TGTGCCAGCAGTCCACAGGGACGATCACCCCTCCACTTT.